Listed below are T cell receptor beta chains from one sample, sequenced in a study of CD4+ T cells in melanoma. The method was immunoSEQ multiplex PCR; TCRdb's version includes in-frame clones alone and lacks a portion of them. The table records 20,000 to 25,000 clones, roughly 87% of them present only once. Sequencing was done on a sample of cells from a culture (not recorded whether cultured in vitro). These receptors were collected from a human donor with melanoma. CDR3s include the opening cysteine and the closing phenylalanine or tryptophan. The D gene is left open where the match is weak. Clone size is stated in some rows and not others, as once, few, many or a class when expanded.

d_call clone_size j_call v_call cdr3_nt cdr3_aa
TRBD2 NA TRBJ2-3 TRBV5-1 TGCGCCAGCTGGAGCGGGGGCCGCACAGATACGCAGTATTTT CASWSGGRTDTQYF
TRBD1 NA TRBJ1-4 TRBV2 TGTGCCAGCAGGCCACAGGGGTGGCTAGAAAAACTGTTTTTT CASRPQGWLEKLFF
TRBD1 NA TRBJ2-1 TRBV2 TGTGCCAGCCAAAAGGGGACAGACCCCTACTTTCAAGGCGAGCAGTTCTTC CASQKGTDPYFQGEQFF
NA NA TRBJ1-1 TRBV6-6 TGTGCCAGCAGTTACTCGTGGGGGACGAACACTGAAGCTTTCTTT CASSYSWGTNTEAFF
NA NA TRBJ1-2 TRBV5-1 TGCGCCAGCAGCTTGGCCTCGATCTCATATGGCTACACCTTC CASSLASISYGYTF
TRBD1 NA TRBJ2-6 TRBV4-1 TGCGCCAGCAGCCGAACAGGGGCAGCTGGGGCCAACGTCCTGACTTTC CASSRTGAAGANVLTF
NA NA TRBJ1-2 TRBV6-5 TGTGCCAGCAAAGAAACCGGGACATACGACTATGGCTACACCTTC CASKETGTYDYGYTF
TRBD1 once TRBJ1-2 TRBV14 TGTGCCAGCAGCCAGGACAGGGGCCCCTATGGCTACACCTTC CASSQDRGPYGYTF
NA NA TRBJ1-2 TRBV2 TGTGCCAGCAGTGACAGGCCTAACTATGGCTACACCTTC CASSDRPNYGYTF
NA NA TRBJ2-2 TRBV7-2 TGTGCCAGCAGCCTGGACGGCAACACCGGGGAGCTGTTTTTT CASSLDGNTGELFF
NA NA TRBJ2-5 TRBV30 TGTGCCTGGGGGAGCGGGTTGTACCAAGAGACCCAGTACTTC CAWGSGLYQETQYF
NA NA TRBJ2-5 TRBV5-1 TGCGCCAGCAGCTTGGCCGGCTCAGTAGGGCAAGAGACCCAGTACTTC CASSLAGSVGQETQYF
TRBD1 NA TRBJ2-2 TRBV7-3 TGTGCCAGCGCACGACAGGGCGGGGAGCTGTTTTTT CASARQGGELFF
NA NA TRBJ2-5 TRBV6-1 TGTGCCAGCATCACGTGGGGGGAGACCCAGTACTTC CASITWGETQYF
NA NA TRBJ1-2 TRBV9 TGTGCCAGCAGCGTAGGGGCGGAGTCGAACTATGGCTACACCTTC CASSVGAESNYGYTF
NA NA TRBJ1-6 TRBV5-5 TGTGCCAGCAGCTCTAGACTCCAGAGCAATTCACCCCTCCACTTT CASSSRLQSNSPLHF
NA NA TRBJ1-4 TRBV6-6 TGTGCCAGCAGTTACTCTCTTGAAAAACTGTTTTTT CASSYSLEKLFF
NA NA TRBJ2-1 TRBV30 TGTGCCTGGAGTTTGTTTCCTATCCACAATGAGCAGTTCTTC CAWSLFPIHNEQFF
NA NA TRBJ1-5 TRBV2 TGTGCCAGCAGGGGAAGCTACAATCAGCCCCAGCATTTT CASRGSYNQPQHF
NA NA TRBJ2-5 TRBV30 TGTGCCTGGAGTGGTCGAGTTAAAGAGACCCAGTACTTC CAWSGRVKETQYF
NA few TRBJ2-3 TRBV7-2 TGTGCCAGCAGCTCCACTAGCACTAGCACAGATACGCAGTATTTT CASSSTSTSTDTQYF
NA NA TRBJ1-6 TRBV11-2 TGTGCCAGCAGCTCGCTAGTCCGATCCGCGGATTCACCCCTCCACTTT CASSSLVRSADSPLHF
NA NA TRBJ1-4 TRBV7-8 TGTGCCAGCAGCCTCGGACGAAAAGGAACCCTCGTGAATGAAAAACTGTTTTTT CASSLGRKGTLVNEKLFF
TRBD1 NA TRBJ2-1 TRBV4-1 TGCGCCAGCAGGCGTACAGGGGGCGGGGGCTCGATATACAAGCGCGGATACAATGAGCAGTTCTTC CASRRTGGGGSIYKRGYNEQFF
TRBD2 NA TRBJ2-1 TRBV18 TGTGCCAGCTCACCACCGTCTAGCGGGGGGGCGCATGAGCAGTTCTTC CASSPPSSGGAHEQFF
NA NA TRBJ1-1 TRBV10-1 TGCGCCAGCAGTGACTCCGGACGGAGTGAAGCTTTCTTT CASSDSGRSEAFF
NA few TRBJ1-5 TRBV6-5 TGTGCCAGCAGTTACTTAGAGAATCAGCCCCAGCATTTT CASSYLENQPQHF